This TCR beta chain comes out of a study of technical replicates of blood from several donors. This CDR3 contains 15 residues. Germline CDR1 SEHNR, CDR2 FQNEAQ (reference sequence). V lost 1 base and J lost 3, with 10 bases in between. The repertoire was sequenced with immunoSEQ multiplex PCR; TCRdb's copy has only in-frame clones and lacks some. The sample records around 90,000 clones, just under 95% being singletons. The genes are TRBV7-9 and TRBJ2-1, with D possibly being TRBD2 (5 bases). The clonotype was recovered from a human donor in good health. Sequenced sample: T cells isolated from PBMCs. The CDR3 region has the DNA TGTGCCAGCAGCTTAGGATCAACTAGCTACAATGAGCAGTTCTTC. Encoded protein: CASSLGSTSYNEQFF.